These 31 T cell receptor beta chains originate from one sample sequenced in a study of T cell responses to AZD1222 COVID-19 vaccine. Sequencing was performed with immunoSEQ multiplex PCR; in TCRdb, only in-frame clones are kept and a portion is missing. The sample consists of roughly 150,000 clones, about 88% of them appearing once. Material: peripheral blood, obtained on day 0 of AZD1222 vaccination. The receptors shown here come from an adult in good health.

The chain recombines TRBV4-1 with TRBJ2-3; D ambiguous. Trimming removed 0 bases at V and 2 bases at J, with 6 bases between. This CDR3 spans 14 amino acids. CDR1 MGHRA and CDR2 YSYEKL come from the germline V gene. Written as DNA, the CDR3 is TGCGCCAGCAGCCAAGAGTACTTCACAGATACGCAGTATTTT. Protein sequence: CASSQEYFTDTQYF.

CDR3: CASSILNTGELFF. CDR3 DNA: TGTGCCAGTAGTATACTGAACACCGGGGAGCTGTTTTTT. The chain links TRBV19 to TRBJ2-2, with unresolved D. Germline V gives CDR1 LNHDA, CDR2 SQIVND (reference sequence). The germline V and J ends were trimmed by 2 bases and 1 base, with 2 bases remaining between them. This CDR3 comprises 13 residues.

This clone was seen once. The chain recombines TRBV14 with TRBJ2-7; 8 bases are shared with TRBD1. Germline CDR1 is SGHDN and CDR2 is FVKESK. The V segment lost 4 bases and the J segment 9 bases; nucleotides outside the gene matches: 11. This CDR3 spans 14 amino acids. Here the CDR3 DNA reads TGTGCCAGCAGCCTACAAGGGACAGGCTGGTCGCAGTACTTC. Its protein is CASSLQGTGWSQYF.

The chain recombines TRBV7-9 with TRBJ1-2; 9 positions match TRBD1. From germline, CDR1 is SEHNR and CDR2 FQNEAQ (reference sequence). The CDR3 length is 15 residues. V shed 1 base, J shed 8 bases, and the junction held 8 bases outside the gene matches. CDR3 sequence: CASSLVTGGAGGYTF. The CDR3 DNA reads TGTGCCAGCAGCTTAGTCACAGGGGGCGCAGGAGGCTACACCTTC.

The chain recombines TRBV15 with TRBJ1-1; 7 nucleotides align to TRBD1. CDR1 is LNHNV, CDR2 YYDKDF, per germline (reference sequence). Trimming took 2 bases from V and 3 from J; bases not matched to a gene: 3. The CDR3 is 14 residues long. In DNA form, the CDR3 reads TGTGCCACCAGCAGACAGACAGGGTACACTGAAGCTTTCTTT. Translation gives CATSRQTGYTEAFF.

J is TRBJ1-5 and V is TRBV28, with TRBD1 as a possible D gene (5 bases). This CDR3 comprises 13 residues. CDR1 and CDR2 from the germline V gene are MDHEN and SYDVKM. The V and J ends lost 3 bases and 6 bases respectively, with 9 bases between them. DNA for the CDR3: TGTGCCAGCAGTTTGCTGGGGGGTCAGCCCCAGCATTTT. It encodes CASSLLGGQPQHF.

The CDR3 spells CASSLGRVGYGYTF. The CDR3 coding sequence is TGTGCCAGCAGCTTAGGCAGGGTTGGCTATGGCTACACCTTC. The J gene is TRBJ1-2, the V gene TRBV5-6; D perhaps matches TRBD1 (5 bases). CDR1 is SGHDT, CDR2 YYEEEE, per germline. Trimming cost V 2 bases and J 4 bases, with 12 bases left between them. The CDR3 is made up of 14 amino acids.

The gene calls are TRBV6-1 and TRBJ1-2; weak D call: TRBD1 (6 bases). Germline CDR1 MNHNS, CDR2 SASEGT. The length of the CDR3 is 19 residues. Trimming pared 4 bases from V and 3 bases from J, leaving 27 bases between. The CDR3 here is CASSATSGTRSRHYYGYTF. DNA for the CDR3: TGTGCCAGCAGTGCCACTTCCGGGACACGCTCCCGCCACTACTATGGCTACACCTTC.

The chain combines TRBV13 with TRBJ2-1, with 9 nucleotides matching TRBD2. The V and J ends lost 7 bases and 4 bases, in that order; junction bases with no gene match: 8. Germline values: CDR1 PRHDT, CDR2 FYEKMQ (reference sequence). The CDR3 contains 15 residues. The CDR3 is CASTRSLAGYNEQFF. The DNA for the CDR3 is TGTGCCAGCACCCGAAGCCTAGCGGGGTACAATGAGCAGTTCTTC.

This chain connects TRBV4-1 to TRBJ1-2; 7 bases agree with TRBD1. V trimming: 4 bases; J trimming: 8 bases; junction bases outside the gene matches: 16. The CDR3 has 16 residues. The germline gives CDR1 MGHRA, CDR2 YSYEKL. The CDR3 region is CASSPVSPGTAAGYTF. The CDR3 nucleotides are TGCGCCAGCAGCCCCGTTAGTCCGGGGACAGCCGCCGGCTACACCTTC.

V usage is TRBV14 and J usage is TRBJ1-1, with D hard to call. The germline CDR1 and CDR2 sequences are SGHDN and FVKESK. CDR3 length equals 13 residues. V lost 6 bases to trimming and J lost 0 bases, with 8 bases between them. CDR3 sequence reads: CASRQNMNTEAFF. The CDR3 nucleotides are TGTGCCAGCAGGCAAAATATGAACACTGAAGCTTTCTTT. The full variable domain, completed using reference TRBV14 and TRBJ1-1, is EAGVTQFPSHSVIEKGQTVTLRCDPISGHDNLYWYRRVMGKEIKFLLHFVKESKQDESGMPNNRFLAERTGGTYSTLKVQPAELEDSGVYFCASRQNMNTEAFFGQGTRLTVV.

The chain joins TRBV15 to TRBJ2-7; 7 bases are a match to TRBD2. CDR1 and CDR2 (germline): LNHNV, YYDKDF (reference sequence). The CDR3 sequence is 14 residues long. Trimming took 0 bases from V and 3 from J; bases not matched to a gene: 2. The CDR3 spells CATSRDGGGYEQYF. The CDR3 region has the DNA TGTGCCACCAGCAGAGATGGCGGGGGCTACGAGCAGTACTTC.

CDR3 amino acids: CASSLRGGNTEAFF. CDR3 sequence (DNA): TGTGCCAGCAGCTTACGGGGGGGAAACACTGAAGCTTTCTTT. This sequence joins TRBV11-2 and TRBJ1-1, with D possibly TRBD1 on 5 matching bases. V lost 2 bases and J 2 bases, leaving 9 bases between the germline ends. The CDR3 runs 14 residues. The germline V gene encodes CDR1 SGHAT and CDR2 FQNNGV.

The chain is built from TRBV28 and TRBJ1-1; D perhaps matches TRBD1 (5 bases). Looked up from germline, CDR1 is MDHEN and CDR2 is SYDVKM. The CDR3 totals 13 residues. The V and J ends lost 5 bases and 1 base respectively, with 8 bases between them. The chain's CDR3 is CASSLTANTEAFF. The CDR3 DNA reads as TGTGCCAGCAGTCTGACAGCGAACACTGAAGCTTTCTTT.

This chain uses TRBV7-6 with TRBJ2-3; 14 bases match TRBD2. J gave up 0 bases and V 4 bases, and 6 bases lay outside the gene matches. The CDR3 runs 18 residues. The germline gives CDR1 SGHVS, CDR2 FNYEAQ. The CDR3 nucleotides read TGTGCCAGCAGCTCCCGACTAGCGGGGGGGACTAGCACAGATACGCAGTATTTT. It encodes CASSSRLAGGTSTDTQYF. Filled out from reference TRBV7-6 and TRBJ2-3, the complete variable domain reads GAGVSQSPRYKVTKRGQDVALRCDPISGHVSLYWYRQALGQGPEFLTYFNYEAQQDKSGLPNDRFSAERPEGSISTLTIQRTEQRDSAMYRCASSSRLAGGTSTDTQYFGPGTRLTVL.

V is TRBV4-1 and J is TRBJ2-5; a possible D gene is TRBD2 (6 bases). Germline V gene sequence: CDR1 MGHRA, CDR2 YSYEKL. Trimming took 4 bases from V and 5 from J, leaving 11 bases between them. The CDR3 consists of 13 residues. The CDR3 loop is CASSLLASETQYF. As DNA, the CDR3 is TGCGCCAGCAGCCTACTAGCTTCGGAGACCCAGTACTTC.

The chain recombines TRBV20-1 with TRBJ2-7; the match to TRBD1 covers 7 bases. The germline gives CDR1 DFQATT, CDR2 SNEGSKA (reference sequence). J was trimmed by 9 bases and V by 6 bases; bases with no gene match: 8. The CDR3 contains 11 residues. As DNA, the CDR3 is TGCAGTGCGCGACAGGGAAGATCGCAGTACTTC. Translation gives CSARQGRSQYF.

The chain couples TRBV9 to TRBJ2-5, with D perhaps matching TRBD1 or TRBD2 (5 bases each). The CDR3 loop spans 14 amino acids. Germline values: CDR1 SGDLS, CDR2 YYNGEE. V was shortened by 2 bases and J by 5 bases, with 13 bases between the two germline ends. CDR3 loop: CASSVGPQQETQYF. The CDR3 bases are TGTGCCAGCAGCGTGGGACCCCAGCAGGAGACCCAGTACTTC. The variable domain in full, with the rest retrieved from reference TRBV9 and TRBJ2-5, is DSGVTQTPKHLITATGQRVTLRCSPRSGDLSVYWYQQSLDQGLQFLIQYYNGEERAKGNILERFSAQQFPDLHSELNLSSLELGDSALYFCASSVGPQQETQYFGPGTRLLVL.

The chain links TRBV27 to TRBJ2-1, with 8 bases fitting TRBD1. The CDR3 sequence is 13 residues long. Trimming removed 10 bases from V and 4 bases from J; junction bases left unmatched: 6. CDR1 is MNHEY and CDR2 is SMNVEV in the germline V gene (reference sequence). The chain's CDR3 is CATPDRAYNEQFF. The CDR3 nucleotides are TGTGCCACCCCGGACAGGGCGTACAATGAGCAGTTCTTC.

The V and J genes are TRBV5-1 and TRBJ2-5; 11 bases map to TRBD1. CDR1 is SGHRS and CDR2 is YFSETQ in the germline V gene. The CDR3 loop spans 13 amino acids. V trimming: 5 bases; J trimming: 4 bases; junction bases outside the gene matches: 1. CDR3 nucleotide sequence: TGCGCCAGCAGAGGGACAGGGGGAGAGACCCAGTACTTC. Translation gives CASRGTGGETQYF.

The gene calls are TRBV30 and TRBJ1-5, with D hard to call. Per germline, CDR1 GTSNPN and CDR2 SVGIG (reference sequence). This CDR3 contains 15 residues. V was cut by 2 bases and J by 4 bases, with 15 bases left in between. In DNA form, the CDR3 reads TGTGCCTGGAGTCCAAACAACGCTAGGAATCAGCCCCAGCATTTT. Encoded protein: CAWSPNNARNQPQHF.

The CDR3 loop is CASSQGGTGPQYF. In DNA, the CDR3 is TGTGCCAGCAGCCAGGGGGGGACAGGCCCGCAGTATTTT. The chain combines TRBV7-8 with TRBJ2-3, with D perhaps matching TRBD1 (8 bases). Germline V gene lookup returns CDR1 SGHVS and CDR2 FQNEAQ. This CDR3 spans 13 amino acids. V gave up 5 bases and J gave up 10 bases, with 16 bases separating them.

The V call is TRBV15, the J call TRBJ1-1; no definite D call. This CDR3 contains 13 residues. The germline V gene has CDR1 LNHNV and CDR2 YYDKDF (reference sequence). The V and J ends lost 0 bases and 7 bases respectively, with 9 bases between them. For the CDR3, the DNA is TGTGCCACCAGCAGAGATTCAGGTAGTGAAGCTTTCTTT. Translating it yields CATSRDSGSEAFF.

V gene TRBV5-1 combines with J gene TRBJ1-1; 7 bases agree with TRBD1. CDR3 length: 14 amino acids. CDR1 and CDR2 from the germline V gene are SGHRS and YFSETQ. Trimming took 4 bases from V and 9 from J; bases not matched to a gene: 12. The CDR3, as DNA: TGCGCCAGCAGCCCCTTTGACAGGGAGCGACAAGCTTTCTTT. Its protein product is CASSPFDRERQAFF.

The CDR3 nucleotides read TGTGCCAGCAGCTTGTACCCATCAGGGGGTGAGCAGTTCTTC. Translation gives CASSLYPSGGEQFF. The genes are TRBV5-8 and TRBJ2-1; 7 positions match TRBD1. CDR1 is SGHTS and CDR2 is YDEGEE in the germline V gene. J lost 9 bases, V lost 1 base, and 7 bases had no gene match. The CDR3 consists of 14 residues.

The J gene is TRBJ1-2, the V gene TRBV30; weak D call: TRBD1 (6 bases). The CDR3 consists of 13 residues. Germline V lookup: CDR1 GTSNPN, CDR2 SVGIG (reference sequence). Between the trimmed V and J ends, which lost 1 base and 7 bases, there was a span of 13 bases. Written as DNA, the CDR3 is TGTGCCTGGAGTGAAGGGCCAGGGGTTGGCTACACCTTC. This codes for CAWSEGPGVGYTF.

The chain uses TRBV6-5 and TRBJ2-3; the match to TRBD1 covers 11 bases. The CDR3 is 15 amino acids. The J segment lost 5 bases and the V segment lost 5 bases, leaving 6 bases of the junction unmatched. Germline assignment: CDR1 MNHEY and CDR2 SVGAGI. The CDR3 DNA is TGTGCCAGCAGTAGGGGACAGGGGGGGATAGATACGCAGTATTTT. Translation: CASSRGQGGIDTQYF.

The DNA for the CDR3 is TGTGCCAGCAGCTTGGATGGCAGAGGTTATGGCTACACCTTC. This gives the protein CASSLDGRGYGYTF. The chain has TRBV5-4 and TRBJ1-2, with unresolved D. CDR1 SGHNT and CDR2 YYREEE come from the germline V gene (reference sequence). V was shortened by 0 bases and J by 5 bases, with 11 bases between the two germline ends. The CDR3 runs 14 residues.

In this sample, this clone turned up a few times. The rearrangement joins TRBV5-4 to TRBJ2-7; 8 nucleotides agree with TRBD2. CDR1 is SGHNT and CDR2 is YYREEE in the germline V gene (reference sequence). V lost 0 bases, J lost 1 base, and 3 bases stayed unmatched. This CDR3 is built from 15 residues. CDR3 amino acids: CASSLGGGLSYEQYF. In DNA, the CDR3 is TGTGCCAGCAGCTTGGGCGGGGGGCTATCCTACGAGCAGTACTTC.

V is TRBV7-9 and J is TRBJ2-2; D gene uncertain. The CDR3 is 16 residues long. V was cut by 1 base and J by 3 bases, with 12 bases left in between. The germline CDR1 and CDR2 sequences are SEHNR and FQNEAQ (reference sequence). CDR3 DNA sequence: TGTGCCAGCAGCTTAGGTTTGGGATCGCACACCGGGGAGCTGTTTTTT. The encoded protein is CASSLGLGSHTGELFF.

The chain employs TRBV15 and TRBJ1-1; 10 bases match TRBD1. Trimming removed 1 base from V and 1 base from J; junction bases left unmatched: 3. This CDR3 spans 16 amino acids. From germline, CDR1 is LNHNV and CDR2 YYDKDF (reference sequence). CDR3: CATSRGQGAANTEAFF. CDR3 DNA sequence: TGTGCCACCAGCAGAGGACAGGGGGCGGCGAACACTGAAGCTTTCTTT. The full variable domain, its missing parts supplied by reference TRBV15 and TRBJ1-1, is DAMVIQNPRYQVTQFGKPVTLSCSQTLNHNVMYWYQQKSSQAPKLLFHYYDKDFNNEADTPDNFQSRRPNTSFCFLDIRSPGLGDTAMYLCATSRGQGAANTEAFFGQGTRLTVV.